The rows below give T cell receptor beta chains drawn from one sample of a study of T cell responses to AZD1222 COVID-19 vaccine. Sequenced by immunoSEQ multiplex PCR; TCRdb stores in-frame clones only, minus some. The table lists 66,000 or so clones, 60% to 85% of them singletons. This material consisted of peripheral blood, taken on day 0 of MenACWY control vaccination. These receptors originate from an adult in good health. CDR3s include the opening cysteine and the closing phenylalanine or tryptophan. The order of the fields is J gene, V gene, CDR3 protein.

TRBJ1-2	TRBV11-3	CASSGEGGLGDYGYTF
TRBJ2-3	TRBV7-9	CASSLASRTDTQYF
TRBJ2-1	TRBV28	CASSFGRYAPVTSGRVNVNEQFF
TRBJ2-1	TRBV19	CASSARTGGDNEQFF
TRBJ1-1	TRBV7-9	CASSLSQGRNTEAFF
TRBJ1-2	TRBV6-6	CASSYSTGQGYTF
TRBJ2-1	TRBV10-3	CAISEYGGGYNEQFF
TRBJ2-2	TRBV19	CASSIGVYTGELFF
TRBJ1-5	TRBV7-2	CASSGSGGPDQPQHF
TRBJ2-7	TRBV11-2	CASSLHRGAGGTYEQYF
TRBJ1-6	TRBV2	CASIPGTGVSPLHF
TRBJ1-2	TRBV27	CASRGREANYGYTF
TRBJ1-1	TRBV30	CAWSSLANAEAFF
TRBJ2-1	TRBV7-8	CASSPQGQSYNEQFF
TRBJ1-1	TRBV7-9	CASSLGGAGTTEAFF
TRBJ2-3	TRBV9	CASSVALAGADTQYF
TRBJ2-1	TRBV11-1	CASAISSYNEQFF
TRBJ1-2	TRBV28	CASSFEFGYTF
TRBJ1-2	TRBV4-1	CASSQANRDLRFYGYTF
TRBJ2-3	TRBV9	CASSVGRGPGTDTQYF
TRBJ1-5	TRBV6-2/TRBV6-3	CASSPQVGNQPQHF
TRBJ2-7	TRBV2	CASSDMKSYEQYF
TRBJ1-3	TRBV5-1	CASSLGQPSSGNTIYF
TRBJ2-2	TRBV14	CASSQEVQAGELFF
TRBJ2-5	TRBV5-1	CASSLTGNQETQYF
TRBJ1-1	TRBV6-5	CASSLGQNTEAFF
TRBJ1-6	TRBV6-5	CASSYSGNLRDSPLHF
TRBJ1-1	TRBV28	CASSKLRRGEAFF
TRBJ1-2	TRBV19	CASSTTGGANYGYTF
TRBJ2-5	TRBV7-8	CASSQSGVVRQETQYF
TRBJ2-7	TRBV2	CASSEGRGPTYEQYF
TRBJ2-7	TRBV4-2	CASSQGLSYEQYF
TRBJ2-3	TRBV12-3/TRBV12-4	CASRWTGTDTQYF
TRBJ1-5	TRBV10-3	CAISQGPDRGNQPQHF
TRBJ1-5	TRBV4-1	CASSQDMGPLSPQHF
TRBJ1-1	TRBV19	CASSSNWNTEAFF
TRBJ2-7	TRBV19	CASSLGLSYEQYF
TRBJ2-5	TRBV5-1	CASSPGQQETQYF
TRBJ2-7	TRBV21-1	CASSKVVVGYEQYF
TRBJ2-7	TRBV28	CASTKAYEQYF
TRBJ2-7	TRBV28	CASSFFLRAPFEQYF
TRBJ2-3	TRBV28	CASSFGGSLTDTQYF
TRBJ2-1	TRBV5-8	CASSLGLLSSYNEQFF
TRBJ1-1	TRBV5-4	CASSLGALNTEAFF
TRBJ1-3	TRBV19	CATQDSGNTIYF
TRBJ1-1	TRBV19	CASSPTQNTEAFF
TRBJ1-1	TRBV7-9	CASSLGGGDTEAFF
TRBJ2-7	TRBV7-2	CASSLGVGTSLVYEQYF
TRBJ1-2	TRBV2	CASSERGSPSLGGYTF
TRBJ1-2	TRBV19	CASSHDREIGYTF